These 29 T cell receptor beta chains were all obtained from the same sample, sequenced in a study of CD8 T cells in ankylosing spondylitis. One entry per CDR3 protein, called by TCRdb with MiXCR from the 5' RACE reads. The sample comprises approximately 42,000 distinct CDR3 sequences, under 5% of which are singletons, and roughly 4% rests with the top ten. Material: blood, either unsorted or a sorted T cell fraction (not recorded which). These receptors were obtained from a female donor with ankylosing spondylitis or in good health (not recorded which).

By sample share, this clonotype is medium-sized. The chain couples TRBV9 to TRBJ2-7, with D possibly called TRBD1 or TRBD2 (5 bases each). V was clipped by 0 bases and J by 0 bases, with 10 bases between them. CDR3 length equals 15 residues. From germline, CDR1 is SGDLS and CDR2 YYNGEE. The CDR3 region is CASSVEAGSSYEQYF. For the CDR3, the DNA is TGTGCCAGCAGCGTAGAGGCAGGGAGCTCCTACGAGCAGTACTTC.

This clonotype was seen ten or more times. This chain's CDR3 is CASSFRDSYNEQFF. As DNA, the CDR3 is TGTGCCAGCAGCTTCCGGGACAGCTACAATGAGCAGTTCTTC. The J gene is TRBJ2-1, the V gene TRBV9, with TRBD1 matching over 7 bases. The CDR3 covers 14 residues. Germline CDR1 and CDR2: SGDLS and YYNGEE. The trim removed 4 bases at V and 3 bases at J, leaving 4 bases unmatched.

The sample holds many counts of this clonotype. This chain connects TRBV9 to TRBJ1-6, with D tentatively TRBD1 (5 bases). V gave up 0 bases and J gave up 6 bases, with 7 bases separating them. Looked up from germline, CDR1 is SGDLS and CDR2 is YYNGEE. There are 14 residues in the CDR3. CDR3 nucleotides: TGTGCCAGCAGCGTAGCCGGGGGTAATTCACCCCTCCACTTT. It specifies CASSVAGGNSPLHF.

This clonotype was picked up many times. The chain recombines TRBV9 with TRBJ2-2; TRBD2 might be the D (6 bases). V was pared by 0 bases and J by 3 bases, with 12 bases between. The CDR3 totals 16 residues. From germline, CDR1 is SGDLS and CDR2 YYNGEE. DNA of the CDR3: TGTGCCAGCAGCGTAGTCGGGGGTTCGGACACCGGGGAGCTGTTTTTT. This sequence encodes CASSVVGGSDTGELFF.

This clonotype was counted at least ten times. The chain uses TRBV9 and TRBJ1-6, with D perhaps matching TRBD1 (6 bases). CDR1 and CDR2 (germline): SGDLS, YYNGEE. V lost 2 bases and J lost 7, with 10 bases in between. The CDR3 length is 14 residues. This CDR3 is CASSVGGGNSPLHF. DNA for the CDR3: TGTGCCAGCAGCGTCGGGGGCGGCAATTCACCCCTCCACTTT.

This clonotype has at least ten counts. The rearrangement uses TRBV9 and TRBJ1-1, with unresolved D. CDR3 length equals 13 residues. CDR1 is SGDLS and CDR2 is YYNGEE in the germline V gene. V lost 0 bases to trimming and J lost 7 bases, with 10 bases between them. The CDR3, as DNA: TGTGCCAGCAGCGTAGCTACGATCGGTGAAGCTTTCTTT. Translating it yields CASSVATIGEAFF.

This clonotype was observed many times. The rearrangement links TRBV9 to TRBJ2-2; D unclear. Germline V gene lookup returns CDR1 SGDLS and CDR2 YYNGEE. CDR3 length: 15 amino acids. The V end lost 4 bases, the J end lost 4 bases, and 14 bases lay between the germline ends. CDR3 protein: CASSQLSGVTGELFF. The CDR3 DNA is TGTGCCAGCAGCCAACTTTCGGGTGTCACCGGGGAGCTGTTTTTT.

This clonotype was observed many times. The chain is built from TRBV9 and TRBJ2-1, with 9 bases fitting TRBD1. The V segment lost 1 base and the J segment 6 bases; nucleotides outside the gene matches: 8. The CDR3 is made up of 16 amino acids. Per the germline V gene, CDR1 is SGDLS and CDR2 is YYNGEE. This CDR3 reads CASSVTFGQGINEQFF. CDR3 DNA: TGTGCCAGCAGCGTAACCTTCGGACAGGGGATCAATGAGCAGTTCTTC. Filled out from reference TRBV9 and TRBJ2-1, the complete variable domain reads DSGVTQTPKHLITATGQRVTLRCSPRSGDLSVYWYQQSLDQGLQFLIQYYNGEERAKGNILERFSAQQFPDLHSELNLSSLELGDSALYFCASSVTFGQGINEQFFGPGTRLTVL.

There are many counts of this clonotype. The V call is TRBV9, the J call TRBJ1-1; no clear D. CDR3 size: 17 residues. V was shortened by 2 bases and J by 4 bases, with 21 bases between the two germline ends. Germline CDR1 SGDLS, CDR2 YYNGEE. The CDR3 sequence: CASSVSMGRVRITEAFF. The CDR3 coding sequence is TGTGCCAGCAGCGTCTCTATGGGGAGGGTTAGGATCACTGAAGCTTTCTTT.

This clonotype is medium-sized. The chain uses TRBV9 and TRBJ2-7; 11 bases agree with TRBD1. Germline V CDR1 and CDR2: SGDLS, YYNGEE. V gave up 4 bases and J gave up 5 bases; unmatched junction bases: 8. The CDR3 consists of 15 residues. The CDR3 loop is CASSTGTGGSHEQYF. The DNA of the CDR3 is TGTGCCAGCAGCACCGGGACAGGGGGTTCCCACGAGCAGTACTTC.

This clonotype was counted ten times or more. This chain connects TRBV9 to TRBJ1-2; no reliable D call. The CDR3 runs 15 residues. Trimming removed 0 bases at V and 0 bases at J, with 9 bases between. CDR1 is SGDLS and CDR2 is YYNGEE in the germline V gene. The CDR3 region is CASSVEQTTNYGYTF. As DNA, the CDR3 is TGTGCCAGCAGCGTAGAACAGACAACTAACTATGGCTACACCTTC. Complete variable domain (other parts from reference TRBV9 and TRBJ1-2): DSGVTQTPKHLITATGQRVTLRCSPRSGDLSVYWYQQSLDQGLQFLIQYYNGEERAKGNILERFSAQQFPDLHSELNLSSLELGDSALYFCASSVEQTTNYGYTFGSGTRLTVV.

This clonotype was seen many times. The chain joins TRBV9 to TRBJ2-4; D may correspond to TRBD1 or TRBD2 (5 bases each). The CDR3 spans 19 residues. With 0 bases removed from V and 2 bases from J, the gap between germline ends came to 21 bases. CDR1 SGDLS and CDR2 YYNGEE come from the germline V gene. The DNA for the CDR3 is TGTGCCAGCAGCGTAGGAATTGGGTCGGGGCAGGAAACCAAAAACATTCAGTACTTC. Its translation: CASSVGIGSGQETKNIQYF. The complete variable domain, with remaining parts taken from reference TRBV9 and TRBJ2-4, reads DSGVTQTPKHLITATGQRVTLRCSPRSGDLSVYWYQQSLDQGLQFLIQYYNGEERAKGNILERFSAQQFPDLHSELNLSSLELGDSALYFCASSVGIGSGQETKNIQYFGAGTRLSVL.

This clonotype was observed many times. The gene calls are TRBV9 and TRBJ2-6; possible D gene TRBD1, 6 bases. V lost 2 bases to trimming and J lost 0 bases, with 9 bases between them. From germline, CDR1 is SGDLS and CDR2 YYNGEE. The CDR3 consists of 16 residues. The CDR3 loop reads CASSVTGPSGANVLTF. In nucleotides, the CDR3 is TGTGCCAGCAGCGTGACAGGCCCCTCTGGGGCCAACGTCCTGACTTTC.

This clonotype was recorded at least ten times. The chain employs TRBV9 and TRBJ2-7; maybe TRBD2 (5 bases). The CDR3 length is 14 residues. Germline V gene sequence: CDR1 SGDLS, CDR2 YYNGEE. The V gene lost 2 bases and the J gene lost 0 bases, with 9 bases spanning the gap. CDR3 sequence: CASSVAEGSYEQYF. CDR3 nucleotides: TGTGCCAGCAGCGTTGCCGAGGGCTCCTACGAGCAGTACTTC.

V and J are TRBV9 and TRBJ1-5; D is uncertain. Germline CDR1 SGDLS, CDR2 YYNGEE. Trimming stripped 4 bases from V and 3 bases from J, with 17 bases between. CDR3 length: 16 amino acids. The DNA of the CDR3 is TGTGCCAGCAGCTCGGGAATGCCCAGCCTCAATCAGCCCCAGCATTTT. Residues: CASSSGMPSLNQPQHF.

The table lists this clonotype with a few counts. V is TRBV9 and J is TRBJ2-3, with D unresolved. V shed 0 bases and J shed 0 bases, with 11 bases lying between them. Per germline, CDR1 SGDLS and CDR2 YYNGEE. The CDR3 is made up of 16 amino acids. CDR3 bases: TGTGCCAGCAGCGTAGGGTCAGGATCTAGCACAGATACGCAGTATTTT. Encoded protein: CASSVGSGSSTDTQYF.

The sample holds many counts of this clonotype. This sequence joins TRBV9 and TRBJ2-7; no reliable D call. The CDR3 runs to 13 residues. V was shortened by 4 bases and J by 5 bases, with 13 bases between the two germline ends. CDR1 is SGDLS and CDR2 is YYNGEE in the germline V gene. CDR3 sequence reads: CASSPRLKDEQYF. The CDR3 DNA reads TGTGCCAGCAGCCCCCGACTGAAAGACGAGCAGTACTTC. The variable domain in full, completed from reference TRBV9 and TRBJ2-7, reads DSGVTQTPKHLITATGQRVTLRCSPRSGDLSVYWYQQSLDQGLQFLIQYYNGEERAKGNILERFSAQQFPDLHSELNLSSLELGDSALYFCASSPRLKDEQYFGPGTRLTVT.

This clonotype was recorded at least ten times. The J gene is TRBJ1-5, the V gene TRBV12-3 or TRBV12-4; no firm D call. V gave up 3 bases and J gave up 0 bases, with 9 bases separating them. There are 15 residues in the CDR3. CDR3 sequence: CASSFGGYSNQPQHF. CDR3 in DNA: TGTGCCAGCAGTTTTGGAGGATATAGCAATCAGCCCCAGCATTTT.

This clonotype was seen at least ten times. The CDR3 spells CASSAPTTGQNEKLFF. DNA of the CDR3: TGTGCCAGCAGCGCTCCCACGACAGGGCAAAATGAAAAACTGTTTTTT. V is TRBV9 and J is TRBJ1-4, with TRBD1 matching over 7 bases. The junction had 10 bases not matched to a gene; V was cut back by 3 bases and J by 5 bases. The CDR3 covers 16 residues. Germline V gene sequence: CDR1 SGDLS, CDR2 YYNGEE.

In its sample, this clonotype was seen many times. This chain joins TRBV9 and TRBJ2-1; D is possibly TRBD2 (7 bases). The V end was cut by 4 bases, the J end by 5 bases, with 28 bases between. The CDR3 contains 19 residues. The germline CDR1 and CDR2 sequences are SGDLS and YYNGEE. The CDR3 reads CASSRGLWGGAHINNEQFF. The CDR3 nucleotides are TGTGCCAGCAGCCGGGGATTATGGGGGGGGGCCCATATTAACAATGAGCAGTTCTTC.

At least ten counts were recorded for this clonotype. This sequence joins TRBV9 and TRBJ1-1, with TRBD1 as a possible D gene (5 bases). This CDR3 has 15 residues. Germline CDR1 SGDLS, CDR2 YYNGEE. The germline V and J ends were trimmed by 0 bases and 0 bases, with 9 bases remaining between them. The CDR3 region is CASSVEAGLNTEAFF. For the CDR3, the DNA is TGTGCCAGCAGCGTAGAGGCAGGGCTGAACACTGAAGCTTTCTTT.

This clonotype was found many times. This rearrangement joins TRBV9 to TRBJ1-1; D not resolved. Trimming removed 4 bases from V and 6 bases from J, with 13 bases in between. Germline V gives CDR1 SGDLS, CDR2 YYNGEE. This CDR3 region has 13 residues. The CDR3 is CASSSILDPEAFF. In DNA form, the CDR3 reads TGTGCCAGCAGCTCAATCCTGGACCCTGAAGCTTTCTTT.

Ten or more counts support this clonotype. J is TRBJ2-3 and V is TRBV9; 8 bases align to TRBD2. This CDR3 is 17 amino acids long. CDR1 and CDR2 from the germline V gene are SGDLS and YYNGEE. The V segment lost 2 bases and the J segment 0 bases; nucleotides outside the gene matches: 8. The DNA of the CDR3 is TGTGCCAGCAGCGTGGGGAGCGGGGGCCGCAGCACAGATACGCAGTATTTT. Its translation: CASSVGSGGRSTDTQYF.

This clonotype appeared many times. The V and J genes are TRBV9 and TRBJ1-2; the D is unclear. V was pared by 4 bases and J by 2 bases, with 18 bases between. This CDR3 is built from 16 residues. Germline lookup yields CDR1 SGDLS and CDR2 YYNGEE. The CDR3 nucleotides are TGTGCCAGCAGCCCCCCCGGACGGTTGTCGAACTATGGCTACACCTTC. Translated: CASSPPGRLSNYGYTF. The whole variable domain, filled in from reference TRBV9 and TRBJ1-2, reads DSGVTQTPKHLITATGQRVTLRCSPRSGDLSVYWYQQSLDQGLQFLIQYYNGEERAKGNILERFSAQQFPDLHSELNLSSLELGDSALYFCASSPPGRLSNYGYTFGSGTRLTVV.

This clonotype was picked up many times. V is TRBV9 and J is TRBJ2-2; maybe TRBD2 (5 bases). With 5 bases removed from V and 4 bases from J, the gap between germline ends came to 15 bases. The CDR3 totals 15 residues. Germline V gene data show CDR1 as SGDLS and CDR2 as YYNGEE. CDR3 nucleotide sequence: TGTGCCAGCAGGGCAGAGCCGGGGAGCACCGGGGAGCTGTTTTTT. It translates to CASRAEPGSTGELFF.

CDR3 residues: CASSVDGTGSYEQYF. The CDR3 DNA sequence: TGTGCCAGCAGCGTAGATGGGACAGGCTCCTACGAGCAGTACTTC. The chain uses TRBV9 and TRBJ2-7; 8 bases agree with TRBD1. V lost 0 bases and J lost 0; bases outside the gene matches: 2. Germline loops: CDR1 SGDLS, CDR2 YYNGEE. The CDR3 is 15 residues long.

There are many counts of this clonotype. CDR3 nucleotide sequence: TGTGCCAGCAGCGTAGGTTCTAGCGGGGCGAGGAGTGAGCAGTTCTTC. Its translation: CASSVGSSGARSEQFF. V is TRBV9 and J is TRBJ2-1; 9 bases align to TRBD2. Looked up from germline, CDR1 is SGDLS and CDR2 is YYNGEE. The CDR3 sequence is 16 residues long. Germline trimming cut 0 bases from V and 9 bases from J; bases unmatched to any gene: 10.

Many counts were recorded for this clonotype. The chain carries TRBV9 and TRBJ2-7, with TRBD1 matching over 8 bases. CDR3 length: 15 residues. The ends lost 2 bases at V and 5 bases at J; junction bases unmatched: 9. Germline V CDR1 and CDR2: SGDLS, YYNGEE. The CDR3 DNA reads TGTGCCAGCAGCGTTGGAGACAGGGGCCTCCACGAGCAGTACTTC. Amino acids: CASSVGDRGLHEQYF.

This clonotype has ten or more counts. The chain joins TRBV9 to TRBJ2-7; TRBD2 agrees at 7 bases. The CDR3 has 13 amino acids. Germline V CDR1 and CDR2: SGDLS, YYNGEE. The junction had 3 bases not matched to a gene; V was cut back by 0 bases and J by 6 bases. The CDR3 reads CASSVAPGGEQYF. The CDR3 DNA is TGTGCCAGCAGCGTAGCTCCGGGAGGCGAGCAGTACTTC.